One sample yielded the 29 T cell receptor beta chains listed below, sequenced in a study of cytomegalovirus exposure and HLA in healthy donors. Use of 60 Vbeta and 13 Jbeta primers characterized the PCR. Generated by immunoSEQ multiplex PCR, the TCRdb table keeps only in-frame clones and is missing some. The table includes 150,000 to 200,000 clones, over 75% detected once. Sequences were obtained from PBMCs. The origin of the receptors is a woman between 50 and 59 years old in good health and CMV-seronegative.

The chain has TRBV30 and TRBJ2-1; 8 bases line up with TRBD2. Germline V lookup: CDR1 GTSNPN, CDR2 SVGIG (reference sequence). The trim removed 8 bases at V and 4 bases at J, leaving 13 bases unmatched. The CDR3 has 15 residues. The CDR3 DNA is TGTGCCGCCTCGGGAGGGCCCCTCGATTACAATGAGCAGTTCTTC. Translating it yields CAASGGPLDYNEQFF.

This sequence joins TRBV27 and TRBJ2-1; no clear D gene. Germline V gene data show CDR1 as MNHEY and CDR2 as SMNVEV (reference sequence). CDR3 length: 11 residues. V was trimmed by 8 bases and J by 10 bases, leaving 12 bases between them. CDR3 DNA: TGTGCCAGCGGGCAGACCCAGGAGCAGTTCTTC. Its translation is CASGQTQEQFF.

The chain carries TRBV28 and TRBJ2-7, with a possible D match to TRBD2 (5 bases). Germline V CDR1 and CDR2: MDHEN, SYDVKM. The V gene lost 5 bases and the J gene lost 2 bases, with 19 bases spanning the gap. CDR3 size: 16 residues. This chain's CDR3 is CASSPAAVAITYEQYF. For the CDR3, the DNA is TGTGCCAGCAGTCCGGCAGCGGTTGCGATTACCTACGAGCAGTACTTC.

In nucleotides, the CDR3 is TGTGCCAGCACCTTCAGGAGGAGGGAGGGGACTGAAGCTTTCTTT. It specifies CASTFRRREGTEAFF. V and J are TRBV6-5 and TRBJ1-1; perhaps TRBD1 as D (5 bases). CDR3 length: 15 amino acids. The germline V gene encodes CDR1 MNHEY and CDR2 SVGAGI. Trimming shortened V by 7 bases and J by 5 bases, and 20 bases separated the two germline ends.

The J gene is TRBJ1-2, the V gene TRBV9, with 8 bases matching TRBD1. Germline CDR1 SGDLS, CDR2 YYNGEE. With V trimmed by 0 bases and J by 8 bases, 12 bases remained unmatched. This CDR3 is 16 amino acids long. DNA of the CDR3: TGTGCCAGCAGCGTAGCGGGGCAGGGGGCGGTCAGAGGCTACACCTTC. It specifies CASSVAGQGAVRGYTF. The variable domain in full, with the rest retrieved from reference TRBV9 and TRBJ1-2, is DSGVTQTPKHLITATGQRVTLRCSPRSGDLSVYWYQQSLDQGLQFLIQYYNGEERAKGNILERFSAQQFPDLHSELNLSSLELGDSALYFCASSVAGQGAVRGYTFGSGTRLTVV.

The genes are TRBV7-3 and TRBJ1-2, with 7 positions matching TRBD1. The CDR3 consists of 13 residues. Per the germline V gene, CDR1 is SGHTA and CDR2 is FQGTGA. The ends lost 5 bases at V and 2 bases at J; junction bases unmatched: 2. CDR3 nucleotide sequence: TGTGCCAGCAGCCGGGGACAGAACTATGGCTACACCTTC. It specifies CASSRGQNYGYTF.

This clone was seen a few times. The chain employs TRBV5-1 and TRBJ1-3; 9 nucleotides line up with TRBD1. Germline V gives CDR1 SGHRS, CDR2 YFSETQ. CDR3 length: 17 residues. V gave up 3 bases and J gave up 0 bases; unmatched junction bases: 7. In DNA form, the CDR3 reads TGCGCCAGCAGCTACGGGACAGGGACAAGCTCTGGAAACACCATATATTTT. Translating gives CASSYGTGTSSGNTIYF.

The chain joins TRBV10-3 to TRBJ1-1, with a tentative D call TRBD1 (6 bases). CDR1 is ENHRY, CDR2 SYGVKD, per germline. V was shortened by 6 bases and J by 3 bases, with 11 bases between the two germline ends. CDR3 length: 13 residues. The CDR3 region is CAISFRQDTEAFF. DNA of the CDR3: TGTGCCATCAGCTTCAGACAGGACACTGAAGCTTTCTTT.

The rearrangement links TRBV6-4 to TRBJ2-1; possible D gene TRBD2, 7 bases. V lost 2 bases and J 0 bases, leaving 8 bases between the germline ends. The CDR3 is 15 residues long. CDR1 is MRHNA, CDR2 SNTAGT, per germline. The CDR3 sequence: CASSDRGGSYNEQFF. As DNA, the CDR3 is TGTGCCAGCAGTGACAGGGGGGGCTCCTACAATGAGCAGTTCTTC.

The J gene is TRBJ2-1, the V gene TRBV4-1; 10 bases line up with TRBD2. Per the germline V gene, CDR1 is MGHRA and CDR2 is YSYEKL. This CDR3 is built from 16 residues. The V gene end was trimmed by 0 bases and the J gene end by 7 bases; junction bases not matched to a gene: 6. The CDR3 here is CASSQEDSGRYNEQFF. For the CDR3, the DNA is TGCGCCAGCAGCCAAGAGGATAGCGGGAGGTATAATGAGCAGTTCTTC.

The rearrangement joins TRBV28 to TRBJ1-1; TRBD1 matches 7 bases. The germline V gene has CDR1 MDHEN and CDR2 SYDVKM. With 4 bases clipped from V and 0 bases from J, the junction kept 8 bases outside the gene matches. The CDR3 contains 16 residues. The CDR3: CASSSYRGVMNTEAFF. The CDR3 DNA sequence: TGTGCCAGCAGTTCCTACAGGGGCGTTATGAACACTGAAGCTTTCTTT.

The chain links TRBV5-1 to TRBJ2-3; D is perhaps TRBD2 (6 bases). Germline CDR1 reads SGHRS; CDR2 reads YFSETQ. V lost 0 bases to trimming and J lost 0 bases, with 11 bases between them. The CDR3 runs 16 residues. The DNA of the CDR3 is TGCGCCAGCAGCTTGGAGGGCGGAGGGAGCACAGATACGCAGTATTTT. Its protein is CASSLEGGGSTDTQYF.

V and J are TRBV4-3 and TRBJ1-4; D ambiguous. CDR1 is LGHNA and CDR2 is YSLEER in the germline V gene. V was trimmed by 1 base and J by 7 bases, leaving 10 bases between them. The CDR3 sequence is 14 residues long. The CDR3 protein is CASSQVPGGEKLFF. The CDR3 nucleotides are TGCGCCAGCAGCCAAGTACCGGGTGGTGAAAAACTGTTTTTT.

The rearrangement uses TRBV29-1 and TRBJ2-7; 8 bases map to TRBD2. Trimming took 7 bases from V and 2 from J; bases not matched to a gene: 10. The CDR3 is 14 amino acids. CDR1 is SQVTM, CDR2 ANQGSEA, per germline. CDR3 in amino acids: CSAQVIAGPYEQYF. CDR3 bases: TGCAGCGCCCAGGTGATAGCGGGGCCCTACGAGCAGTACTTC.

This chain joins TRBV28 and TRBJ2-2, with a weak D call TRBD1 (6 bases). The CDR3 totals 13 residues. From germline, CDR1 is MDHEN and CDR2 SYDVKM. V lost 6 bases and J 6 bases, leaving 11 bases between the germline ends. The CDR3 sequence is CASSAGDSGELFF. The CDR3 DNA follows: TGTGCCAGCAGCGCAGGGGATTCCGGGGAGCTGTTTTTT. The variable domain in full, with the rest retrieved from reference TRBV28 and TRBJ2-2, is DVKVTQSSRYLVKRTGEKVFLECVQDMDHENMFWYRQDPGLGLRLIYFSYDVKMKEKGDIPEGYSVSREKKERFSLILESASTNQTSMYLCASSAGDSGELFFGEGSRLTVL.

The chain recombines TRBV4-3 with TRBJ2-1, with no clear D. The germline V gene has CDR1 LGHNA and CDR2 YSLEER. V was shortened by 1 base and J by 9 bases, with 10 bases between the two germline ends. The CDR3 is 13 amino acids. CDR3 residues: CASSQATGFEQFF. CDR3 nucleotides: TGCGCCAGCAGCCAAGCTACCGGGTTTGAGCAGTTCTTC.

This clone was seen once. V is TRBV5-4 and J is TRBJ2-6; TRBD1 agrees at 7 bases. V lost 0 bases, J lost 0 bases, and 6 bases stayed unmatched. Per germline, CDR1 SGHNT and CDR2 YYREEE (reference sequence). The CDR3 is 18 amino acids. This CDR3 is CASSLARGLGSGANVLTF. The CDR3 nucleotides read TGTGCCAGCAGCTTGGCCAGGGGGTTGGGCTCTGGGGCCAACGTCCTGACTTTC. The whole variable domain, remainder taken from reference TRBV5-4 and TRBJ2-6, is ETGVTQSPTHLIKTRGQQVTLRCSSQSGHNTVSWYQQALGQGPQFIFQYYREEENGRGNFPPRFSGLQFPNYSSELNVNALELDDSALYLCASSLARGLGSGANVLTFGAGSRLTVL.

The chain is built from TRBV27 and TRBJ2-1; D is perhaps TRBD1 (5 bases). The CDR3 covers 16 residues. Looked up from germline, CDR1 is MNHEY and CDR2 is SMNVEV (reference sequence). Trimming left V 0 bases short and J 7 bases short, with 16 bases between. The CDR3 loop reads CASSLSPRGTTNEQFF. CDR3 nucleotide sequence: TGTGCCAGCAGTTTATCGCCTAGGGGTACGACGAATGAGCAGTTCTTC.

V and J are TRBV30 and TRBJ2-5; 8 positions agree with TRBD1. The V and J ends lost 4 bases and 5 bases, in that order; junction bases with no gene match: 9. This CDR3 region has 14 residues. CDR1 GTSNPN and CDR2 SVGIG come from the germline V gene (reference sequence). The CDR3 coding sequence is TGTGCCTGGACCGGGACAGGTGGTTTCGAGACCCAGTACTTC. Protein: CAWTGTGGFETQYF.

CDR3 in amino acids: CASSETEGRGSDEQYF. The CDR3 DNA sequence: TGTGCCAGCAGTGAAACTGAAGGCAGGGGAAGCGACGAGCAGTACTTC. The rearrangement joins TRBV6-1 to TRBJ2-7, with D perhaps matching TRBD1 (6 bases). Germline V gives CDR1 MNHNS, CDR2 SASEGT. The CDR3 contains 16 residues. Trimming shortened V by 2 bases and J by 5 bases, and 19 bases separated the two germline ends.

The CDR3 is CASSPRRTAQHF. The DNA for the CDR3 is TGTGCCAGCAGTCCCCGTCGAACAGCCCAGCATTTT. This rearrangement joins TRBV28 to TRBJ1-5; D gene unclear. There are 12 residues in the CDR3. V was clipped by 5 bases and J by 11 bases, with 13 bases between them. CDR1 is MDHEN and CDR2 is SYDVKM in the germline V gene. The variable domain in full, completed from reference TRBV28 and TRBJ1-5, reads DVKVTQSSRYLVKRTGEKVFLECVQDMDHENMFWYRQDPGLGLRLIYFSYDVKMKEKGDIPEGYSVSREKKERFSLILESASTNQTSMYLCASSPRRTAQHFGDGTRLSIL.

This clone was recorded once. The V call is TRBV18, the J call TRBJ2-7; 9 nucleotides line up with TRBD2. Germline V CDR1 and CDR2: KGHSH, LQKENI. J gave up 9 bases and V 0 bases, and 9 bases lay outside the gene matches. This CDR3 is 15 amino acids long. Here the CDR3 DNA reads TGTGCCAGCTCACCACCCGCAGCGGGGGGCCTTGGGCAGTACTTC. This encodes CASSPPAAGGLGQYF.

The chain recombines TRBV27 with TRBJ1-2; TRBD1 might be the D (5 bases). The CDR3 totals 12 residues. Trimming pared 6 bases from V and 11 bases from J, leaving 16 bases between. Looked up from germline, CDR1 is MNHEY and CDR2 is SMNVEV (reference sequence). This CDR3 is CASRGQGKGYTF. The CDR3 region has the DNA TGTGCCAGCAGAGGGCAGGGAAAGGGATACACCTTC.

The sample holds one count of this clone. CDR3 residues: CASSEPGTGVREQYF. Written as DNA, the CDR3 is TGTGCCAGCAGTGAGCCCGGGACAGGGGTTAGGGAGCAGTACTTC. The chain uses TRBV25-1 and TRBJ2-7, with TRBD1 identical over 10 bases. CDR3 length: 15 amino acids. J gave up 7 bases and V 3 bases, and 9 bases lay outside the gene matches. Germline V gene sequence: CDR1 MGHDK, CDR2 SYGVNS.

CDR3 in amino acids: CASRGTTNYGYTF. The CDR3 coding sequence is TGTGCCAGCCGCGGGACGACTAACTATGGCTACACCTTC. The J gene is TRBJ1-2, the V gene TRBV27; a possible D gene is TRBD1 (5 bases). The CDR3 contains 13 residues. The germline CDR1 and CDR2 sequences are MNHEY and SMNVEV (reference sequence). With 8 bases removed from V and 0 bases from J, the gap between germline ends came to 10 bases.

The chain joins TRBV5-1 to TRBJ1-1, with D maybe TRBD1 (5 bases). The V end was cut by 4 bases, the J end by 0 bases, with 16 bases between. The CDR3 extends over 16 amino acids. The germline V gene has CDR1 SGHRS and CDR2 YFSETQ. The CDR3 DNA is TGCGCCAGCAGCCCCCCAGACAGAGAATTGAACACTGAAGCTTTCTTT. Residues: CASSPPDRELNTEAFF.

The genes are TRBV2 and TRBJ1-6; 10 nucleotides line up with TRBD1. The V gene's germline CDR1 is SNHLY and CDR2 FYNNEI. CDR3 length: 14 amino acids. After removal of 8 bases from V and 7 bases from J, the junction contained 5 bases not matched to a gene. CDR3 DNA: TGTGCCAGCGGCCCGGGACAGGGGAATTCACCCCTCCACTTT. Its translation is CASGPGQGNSPLHF.

This clone occurred once. The genes are TRBV19 and TRBJ2-7; weak D call: TRBD2 (6 bases). This CDR3 spans 13 amino acids. V lost 5 bases and J 6 bases, leaving 14 bases between the germline ends. Germline V gives CDR1 LNHDA, CDR2 SQIVND (reference sequence). CDR3 nucleotide sequence: TGTGCCAGTAGTCCGACCGGAGGGACCGAGCAGTACTTC. Translating it yields CASSPTGGTEQYF. The whole variable domain, filled in from reference TRBV19 and TRBJ2-7, reads DGGITQSPKYLFRKEGQNVTLSCEQNLNHDAMYWYRQDPGQGLRLIYYSQIVNDFQKGDIAEGYSVSREKKESFPLTVTSAQKNPTAFYLCASSPTGGTEQYFGPGTRLTVT.

V and J are TRBV19 and TRBJ2-3, with D possibly TRBD2 on 7 matching bases. V was shortened by 8 bases and J by 2 bases, with 17 bases between the two germline ends. CDR1 is LNHDA, CDR2 SQIVND, per germline (reference sequence). CDR3 length equals 15 residues. CDR3 nucleotide sequence: TGTGCCAGTGGAGGGGGGGTATCTTTCACAGATACGCAGTATTTT. It encodes CASGGGVSFTDTQYF. Filled out from reference TRBV19 and TRBJ2-3, the complete variable domain reads DGGITQSPKYLFRKEGQNVTLSCEQNLNHDAMYWYRQDPGQGLRLIYYSQIVNDFQKGDIAEGYSVSREKKESFPLTVTSAQKNPTAFYLCASGGGVSFTDTQYFGPGTRLTVL.